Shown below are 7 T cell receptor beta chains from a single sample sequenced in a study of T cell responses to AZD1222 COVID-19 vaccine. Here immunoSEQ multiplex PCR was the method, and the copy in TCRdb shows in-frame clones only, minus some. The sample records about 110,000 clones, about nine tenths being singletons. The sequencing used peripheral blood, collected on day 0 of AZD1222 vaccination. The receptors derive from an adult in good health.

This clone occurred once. DNA of the CDR3: TGTGCCAGCAGCTTGTTAGGGGGGGACACTGAAGCTTTCTTT. It encodes CASSLLGGDTEAFF. V is TRBV5-5 and J is TRBJ1-1; possibly TRBD1 for D (6 bases). CDR1 and CDR2 (germline): SGHKS, YYEKEE (reference sequence). V gave up 1 base and J gave up 3 bases, with 10 bases separating them. The CDR3 contains 14 residues.

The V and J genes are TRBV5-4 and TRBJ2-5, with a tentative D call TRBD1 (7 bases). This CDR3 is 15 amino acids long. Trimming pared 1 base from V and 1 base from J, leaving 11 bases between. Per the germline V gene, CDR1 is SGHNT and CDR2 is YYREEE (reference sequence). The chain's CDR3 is CASSLWRDSQETQYF. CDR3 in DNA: TGTGCCAGCAGCTTGTGGAGGGACAGCCAAGAGACCCAGTACTTC.

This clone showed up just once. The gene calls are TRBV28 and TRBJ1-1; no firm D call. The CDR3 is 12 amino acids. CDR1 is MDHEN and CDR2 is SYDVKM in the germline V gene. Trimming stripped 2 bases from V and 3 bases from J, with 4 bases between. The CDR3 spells CASSLQYTEAFF. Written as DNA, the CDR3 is TGTGCCAGCAGTTTACAGTACACTGAAGCTTTCTTT.

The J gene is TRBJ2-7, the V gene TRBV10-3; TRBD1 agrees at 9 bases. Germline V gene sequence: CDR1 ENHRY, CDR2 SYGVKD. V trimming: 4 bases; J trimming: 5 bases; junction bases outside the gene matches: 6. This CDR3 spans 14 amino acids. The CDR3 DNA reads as TGTGCCATCAGTGCTAAACAGGGGGCTAACGAGCAGTACTTC. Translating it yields CAISAKQGANEQYF.

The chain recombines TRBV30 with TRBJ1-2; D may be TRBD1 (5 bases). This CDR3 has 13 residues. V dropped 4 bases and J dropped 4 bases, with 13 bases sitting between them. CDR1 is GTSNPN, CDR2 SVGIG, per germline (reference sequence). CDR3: CAWTPSGTYGYTF. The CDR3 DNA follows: TGTGCCTGGACCCCCTCAGGGACCTATGGCTACACCTTC.

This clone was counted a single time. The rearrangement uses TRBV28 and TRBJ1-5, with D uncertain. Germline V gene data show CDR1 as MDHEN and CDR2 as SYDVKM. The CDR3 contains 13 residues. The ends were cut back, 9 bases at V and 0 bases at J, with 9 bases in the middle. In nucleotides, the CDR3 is TGTGCCAGTTCGGACTATAGCAATCAGCCCCAGCATTTT. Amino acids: CASSDYSNQPQHF.

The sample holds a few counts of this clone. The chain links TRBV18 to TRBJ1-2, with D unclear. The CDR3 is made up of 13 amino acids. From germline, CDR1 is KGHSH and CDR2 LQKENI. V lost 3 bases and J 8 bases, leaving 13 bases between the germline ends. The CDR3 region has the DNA TGTGCCAGCTCACCCGACCGTACGGAGGGCTACACCTTC. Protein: CASSPDRTEGYTF.